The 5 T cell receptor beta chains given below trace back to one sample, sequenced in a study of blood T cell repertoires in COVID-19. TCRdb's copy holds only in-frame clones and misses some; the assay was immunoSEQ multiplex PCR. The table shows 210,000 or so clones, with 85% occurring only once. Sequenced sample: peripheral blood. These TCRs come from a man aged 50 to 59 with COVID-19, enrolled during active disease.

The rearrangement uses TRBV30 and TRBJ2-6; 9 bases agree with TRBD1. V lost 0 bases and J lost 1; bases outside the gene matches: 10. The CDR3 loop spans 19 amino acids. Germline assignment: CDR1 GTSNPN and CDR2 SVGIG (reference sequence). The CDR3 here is CAWSVVWDRVGSGANVLTF. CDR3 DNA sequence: TGTGCCTGGAGTGTAGTCTGGGACAGGGTCGGTTCTGGGGCCAACGTCCTGACTTTC.

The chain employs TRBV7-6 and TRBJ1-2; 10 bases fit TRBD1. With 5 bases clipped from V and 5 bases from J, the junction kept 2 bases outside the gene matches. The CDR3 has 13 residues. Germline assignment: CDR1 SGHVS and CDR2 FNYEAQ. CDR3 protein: CASSQDRGYGYTF. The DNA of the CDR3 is TGTGCCAGCAGCCAGGACAGGGGGTATGGCTACACCTTC.

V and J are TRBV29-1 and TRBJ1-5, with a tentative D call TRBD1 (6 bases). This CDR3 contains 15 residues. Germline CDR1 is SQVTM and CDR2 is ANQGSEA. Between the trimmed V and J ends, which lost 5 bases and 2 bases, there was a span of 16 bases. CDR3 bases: TGCAGCGTTCAAGCGGGGGGCTCTGGCAATCAGCCCCAGCATTTT. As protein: CSVQAGGSGNQPQHF.

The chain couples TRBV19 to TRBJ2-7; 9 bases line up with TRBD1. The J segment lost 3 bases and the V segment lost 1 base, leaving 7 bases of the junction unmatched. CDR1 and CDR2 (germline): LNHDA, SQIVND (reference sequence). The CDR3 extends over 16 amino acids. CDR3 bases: TGTGCCAGTAGTATAGCCCCAGGACAGGGGCTCTACGAGCAGTACTTC. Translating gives CASSIAPGQGLYEQYF.

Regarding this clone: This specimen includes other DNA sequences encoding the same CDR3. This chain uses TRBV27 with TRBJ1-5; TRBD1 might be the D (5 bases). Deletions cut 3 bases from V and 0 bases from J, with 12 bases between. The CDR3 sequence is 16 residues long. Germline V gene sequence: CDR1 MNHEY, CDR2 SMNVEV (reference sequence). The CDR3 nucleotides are TGTGCCAGCAGTTTCCGGGGGGGATATAGCAATCAGCCCCAGCATTTT. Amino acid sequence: CASSFRGGYSNQPQHF.